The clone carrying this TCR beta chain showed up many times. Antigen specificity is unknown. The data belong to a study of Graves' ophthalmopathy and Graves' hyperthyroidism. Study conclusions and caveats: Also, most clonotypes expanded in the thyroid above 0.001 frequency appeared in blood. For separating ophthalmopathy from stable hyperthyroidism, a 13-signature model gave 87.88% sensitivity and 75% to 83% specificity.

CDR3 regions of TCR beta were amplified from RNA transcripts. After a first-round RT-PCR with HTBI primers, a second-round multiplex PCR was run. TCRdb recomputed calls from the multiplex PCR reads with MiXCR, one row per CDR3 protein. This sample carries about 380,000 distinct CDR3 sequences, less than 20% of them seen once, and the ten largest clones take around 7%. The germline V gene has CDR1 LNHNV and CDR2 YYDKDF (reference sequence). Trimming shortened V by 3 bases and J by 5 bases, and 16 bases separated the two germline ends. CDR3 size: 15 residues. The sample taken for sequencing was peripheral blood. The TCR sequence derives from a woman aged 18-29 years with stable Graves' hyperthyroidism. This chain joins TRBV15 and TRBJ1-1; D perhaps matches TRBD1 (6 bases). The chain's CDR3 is CATSREGGRLTEAFF. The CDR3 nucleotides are TGTGCCACCAGCAGGGAGGGGGGGCGTTTGACTGAAGCTTTCTTT. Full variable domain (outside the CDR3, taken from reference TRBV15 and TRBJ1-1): DAMVIQNPRYQVTQFGKPVTLSCSQTLNHNVMYWYQQKSSQAPKLLFHYYDKDFNNEADTPDNFQSRRPNTSFCFLDIRSPGLGDTAMYLCATSREGGRLTEAFFGQGTRLTVV.